These 24 T cell receptor beta chains were sequenced from one sample in a study of CD8 T cells in ankylosing spondylitis. Study results and limitations: A motif of under 10 highly homologous TCR beta variants was seen as apparently characteristic of ankylosing spondylitis blood.

For these receptors, no antigen is known. TCRdb independently ran MiXCR on the 5' RACE reads; one entry per CDR3 protein. The sample holds 800,000 to 900,000 distinct CDR3 sequences, about 12% seen once. The sequencing input was blood, either unsorted or a sorted T cell fraction (not recorded which). The receptors derive from a male donor with ankylosing spondylitis.

On this clonotype itself: The CDR3 carries no conserved terminal phenylalanine or tryptophan, so it likely arises from a read error. It is unclear where the CDR3 begins or ends on the DNA, so no DNA is shown, and the CDR3 is as TCRdb lists it. The chain couples TRBV6-5 to TRBJ2-7; the D call of TRBD2 is as the table states it, not checked on the DNA. The CDR3 is 11 amino acids in total, end residues counted. The germline CDR1 and CDR2 sequences are MNHEY and SVGAGI. CDR3 amino acids: CASRYRPDKLR.

Many counts were recorded for this clonotype. J is TRBJ1-6 and V is TRBV10-3; possibly TRBD1 for D (6 bases). From germline, CDR1 is ENHRY and CDR2 SYGVKD. The CDR3 is 13 residues long. Trimming shortened V by 5 bases and J by 5 bases, and 7 bases separated the two germline ends. DNA of the CDR3: TGTGCCATCAGTCGACAGGATAATTCACCCCTCCACTTT. It specifies CAISRQDNSPLHF.

This clonotype has at least ten counts. CDR3 residues: CSARAPTFYTEAFF. The CDR3 DNA sequence: TGCAGTGCTAGAGCCCCGACATTTTACACTGAAGCTTTCTTT. The gene calls are TRBV20-1 and TRBJ1-1; D is unclear. Germline assignment: CDR1 DFQATT and CDR2 SNEGSKA (reference sequence). The V gene lost 1 base and the J gene lost 3 bases, with 12 bases spanning the gap. There are 14 residues in the CDR3.

V usage is TRBV7-2 and J usage is TRBJ1-1; D ambiguous. CDR1 SGHTA and CDR2 FQGNSA come from the germline V gene. This CDR3 is built from 14 residues. Trimming cost V 1 base and J 4 bases, with 10 bases left between them. The CDR3 region is CASSLGLSGTEAFF. The CDR3 DNA reads as TGTGCCAGCAGCTTAGGTCTCTCCGGCACTGAAGCTTTCTTT.

The chain joins TRBV5-1 to TRBJ2-1, with 7 bases that match TRBD2. Unmatched junction bases numbered 7, after V lost 4 bases and J lost 6 bases. The germline V gene has CDR1 SGHRS and CDR2 YFSETQ. The CDR3 has 14 amino acids. CDR3 bases: TGCGCCAGCAGCGTCTCTAGCGGCCCCAATGAGCAGTTCTTC. Encoded protein: CASSVSSGPNEQFF. Supplemented by reference TRBV5-1 and TRBJ2-1, the full variable domain reads KAGVTQTPRYLIKTRGQQVTLSCSPISGHRSVSWYQQTPGQGLQFLFEYFSETQRNKGNFPGRFSGRQFSNSRSEMNVSTLELGDSALYLCASSVSSGPNEQFFGPGTRLTVL.

The V gene is TRBV20-1, the J gene TRBJ2-7, with TRBD2 identical over 9 bases. Germline-derived CDR1 and CDR2 are DFQATT and SNEGSKA (reference sequence). V was pared by 6 bases and J by 3 bases, with 3 bases of the junction left unmatched. This CDR3 contains 12 residues. The CDR3 bases are TGCAGTGCAGGACTAGCGTACTACGAGCAGTACTTC. Encoded protein: CSAGLAYYEQYF.

There are many counts of this clonotype. The chain has TRBV27 and TRBJ2-1; D uncertain. Trimming took off 0 bases at V and 2 bases at J, with 2 bases between the two ends. The V gene's germline CDR1 is MNHEY and CDR2 SMNVEV (reference sequence). The CDR3 is 13 amino acids. The CDR3 region has the DNA TGTGCCAGCAGTTTATCGACCTACAATGAGCAGTTCTTC. This encodes CASSLSTYNEQFF.

This clonotype was picked up many times. The chain is built from TRBV29-1 and TRBJ2-3, with D perhaps matching TRBD1 (7 bases). Germline CDR1 reads SQVTM; CDR2 reads ANQGSEA. V gave up 3 bases and J gave up 2 bases, with 15 bases separating them. The CDR3 runs to 15 residues. This CDR3 reads CSVDGGRGDTDTQYF. The CDR3, as DNA: TGCAGCGTTGACGGCGGCAGGGGGGACACAGATACGCAGTATTTT.

This clonotype was detected ten times or more. The V gene is TRBV4-2, the J gene TRBJ1-1, with 8 bases identical to TRBD1. With 0 bases clipped from V and 4 bases from J, the junction kept 7 bases outside the gene matches. This CDR3 has 16 residues. CDR1 is LGHNA, CDR2 YNFKEQ, per germline. The CDR3 spells CASSQDRTGTGTEAFF. The CDR3 DNA sequence: TGTGCCAGCAGCCAAGATAGGACAGGGACGGGCACTGAAGCTTTCTTT.

This clonotype was detected a few times. The chain employs TRBV20-1 and TRBJ1-2; D unresolved. The CDR3 is 14 residues long. V was cut by 3 bases and J by 0 bases, with 11 bases left in between. Germline V gene sequence: CDR1 DFQATT, CDR2 SNEGSKA (reference sequence). Here the CDR3 DNA reads TGCAGTGCTAGTCGGGCAGGAGCTAACTATGGCTACACCTTC. This sequence encodes CSASRAGANYGYTF.

There are a few counts of this clonotype. The chain couples TRBV20-1 to TRBJ2-1; no reliable D call. CDR3 size: 10 residues. V lost 5 bases and J 9 bases, leaving 8 bases between the germline ends. Germline assignment: CDR1 DFQATT and CDR2 SNEGSKA (reference sequence). The CDR3 reads CSADIVEQFF. The CDR3 DNA sequence: TGCAGTGCTGATATTGTTGAGCAGTTCTTC.

This clonotype was counted ten times or more. This chain uses TRBV4-2 with TRBJ2-7, with a weak D call TRBD2 (6 bases). Germline V gene lookup returns CDR1 LGHNA and CDR2 YNFKEQ. The CDR3 extends over 13 amino acids. V was shortened by 1 base and J by 7 bases, with 11 bases between the two germline ends. CDR3 protein: CASSQAGGSEQYF. In nucleotides, the CDR3 is TGTGCCAGCAGCCAAGCAGGAGGGAGTGAGCAGTACTTC.

V is TRBV5-8 and J is TRBJ1-5, with unresolved D. CDR1 is SGHTS, CDR2 YDEGEE, per germline. Trimming pared 2 bases from V and 0 bases from J, leaving 9 bases between. This CDR3 comprises 15 residues. For the CDR3, the DNA is TGTGCCAGCAGCTTCGGAATTTATAGCAATCAGCCCCAGCATTTT. Its translation is CASSFGIYSNQPQHF. Full variable domain (rest looked up from reference TRBV5-8 and TRBJ1-5): EAGVTQSPTHLIKTRGQQATLRCSPISGHTSVYWYQQALGLGLQFLLWYDEGEERNRGNFPPRFSGRQFPNYSSELNVNALELEDSALYLCASSFGIYSNQPQHFGDGTRLSIL.

V is TRBV12-3 or TRBV12-4 and J is TRBJ2-2; 7 nucleotides match TRBD2. Trimming took 6 bases from V and 0 from J; bases not matched to a gene: 7. The CDR3 extends over 16 amino acids. The CDR3 sequence: CASSSAGLANTGELFF. The CDR3 DNA sequence: TGTGCCAGCAGCTCTGCCGGACTAGCGAACACCGGGGAGCTGTTTTTT.

The V and J genes are TRBV10-3 and TRBJ2-3; no reliable D call. Trimming left V 3 bases short and J 0 bases short, with 7 bases between. The CDR3 has 14 amino acids. Germline V gives CDR1 ENHRY, CDR2 SYGVKD. CDR3 in amino acids: CAISEEYSTDTQYF. The DNA for the CDR3 is TGTGCCATCAGTGAAGAATATAGCACAGATACGCAGTATTTT.

J is TRBJ1-6 and V is TRBV12-3 or TRBV12-4, with D tentatively TRBD1 (6 bases). The CDR3 spans 13 residues. V lost 7 bases to trimming and J lost 8 bases, with 12 bases between them. CDR3: CASTDQGYSPLHF. CDR3 nucleotides: TGTGCCAGCACCGACCAGGGGTATTCACCCCTCCACTTT.

The chain recombines TRBV10-3 with TRBJ2-2; 7 bases map to TRBD2. V trimming: 6 bases; J trimming: 0 bases; junction bases outside the gene matches: 4. The CDR3 has 15 residues. Germline CDR1 is ENHRY and CDR2 is SYGVKD. The CDR3 protein is CAIRQAGANTGELFF. CDR3 nucleotides: TGTGCCATCAGGCAGGCGGGGGCGAACACCGGGGAGCTGTTTTTT.

This clonotype has more than one count but fewer than ten. This chain's CDR3 is CASSSWTGTEAFF. In DNA, the CDR3 is TGTGCCAGCAGTTCCTGGACCGGGACAGAAGCTTTCTTT. This rearrangement joins TRBV6-5 to TRBJ1-1, with a weak D call TRBD1 (6 bases). The CDR3 spans 13 residues. The ends were cut back, 4 bases at V and 8 bases at J, with 14 bases in the middle. The germline V gene encodes CDR1 MNHEY and CDR2 SVGAGI.

This clonotype showed up just a few times. This chain uses TRBV29-1 with TRBJ1-1; weak D call: TRBD1 (5 bases). Germline CDR1 is SQVTM and CDR2 is ANQGSEA. This CDR3 region has 12 residues. V lost 6 bases, J lost 4 bases, and 12 bases lay in between. The CDR3: CSVRGVSTEAFF. CDR3 sequence (DNA): TGCAGCGTACGAGGGGTGAGCACTGAAGCTTTCTTT.

This clonotype has more than one count but fewer than ten. V and J are TRBV20-1 and TRBJ1-2; weak D call: TRBD1 (5 bases). Germline lookup yields CDR1 DFQATT and CDR2 SNEGSKA (reference sequence). The CDR3 is 15 residues long. Trimming stripped 1 base from V and 3 bases from J, with 15 bases between. The CDR3 sequence is CSARGPGYGDYGYTF. The CDR3 nucleotides are TGCAGTGCTAGAGGTCCAGGGTATGGAGACTATGGCTACACCTTC.

This clonotype appeared a few times. The genes are TRBV7-2 and TRBJ2-3, with no clear D. The CDR3 covers 14 residues. V lost 4 bases and J lost 2, with 10 bases in between. Per germline, CDR1 SGHTA and CDR2 FQGNSA. As DNA, the CDR3 is TGTGCCAGCAGCTCGATGGCTATCACAGATACGCAGTATTTT. Encoded protein: CASSSMAITDTQYF. Full variable domain (remainder filled in from reference TRBV7-2 and TRBJ2-3): GAGVSQSPSNKVTEKGKDVELRCDPISGHTALYWYRQSLGQGLEFLIYFQGNSAPDKSGLPSDRFSAERTGGSVSTLTIQRTQQEDSAVYLCASSSMAITDTQYFGPGTRLTVL.

V gene TRBV6-1 combines with J gene TRBJ1-4, with D maybe TRBD1 (5 bases). Per germline, CDR1 MNHNS and CDR2 SASEGT. V was pared by 11 bases and J by 3 bases, with 10 bases between. The CDR3 length is 12 residues. In DNA form, the CDR3 reads TGTGCCGTCAGGGAGTCTAATGAAAAACTGTTTTTT. It encodes CAVRESNEKLFF.

This rearrangement joins TRBV7-9 to TRBJ2-7; D is possibly TRBD1 or TRBD2 (6 bases each). Germline values: CDR1 SEHNR, CDR2 FQNEAQ (reference sequence). Trimming took 6 bases from V and 2 from J, leaving 17 bases between them. This CDR3 has 15 residues. Here the CDR3 DNA reads TGTGCCAGCAGTAAGGGGGGTCAGGACGCCTACGAGCAGTACTTC. Its protein product is CASSKGGQDAYEQYF.

This clonotype has just a few counts. The chain carries TRBV20-1 and TRBJ1-2; no firm D call. Trimming removed 6 bases at V and 5 bases at J, with 16 bases between. The germline CDR1 and CDR2 sequences are DFQATT and SNEGSKA (reference sequence). The CDR3 length is 13 residues. The DNA for the CDR3 is TGCAGTGCCGATCTCACTGCAGTTTATGGCTACACCTTC. Amino acid sequence: CSADLTAVYGYTF.